This is a list of T cell receptor beta chains from one sample in a study of shared clonotypes between healthy human individuals. TCRdb keeps only in-frame clones here, not all; method: immunoSEQ multiplex PCR. The data show millions of clones, 85% to 95% seen once. Material: naive CD8+ T cells from PBMCs. The receptors originated from a man younger than 35 in good health. Some clones in this sample may be carry-over from other donors' samples. CDR3s include the opening cysteine and the closing phenylalanine or tryptophan. The D gene is left open where the match is weak. Clone size appears in some rows only: once, few, many, or a class for an expanded clone.

NA,NA,TRBV4-3,TRBJ1-5,TGCGCCAGTAGCCAAGATCGAACCAGTCAGCCCCAGCATTTT,CASSQDRTSQPQHF
NA,NA,TRBV10-3,TRBJ2-5,TGTGCCATCAGTGAGTCGACTAGTCGGGAGACCCAGTACTTC,CAISESTSRETQYF
TRBD1,NA,TRBV27,TRBJ1-4,TGTGCCAGCAGTTCCCTCCTGACAGGGGGTAATGAAAAACTGTTTTTT,CASSSLLTGGNEKLFF
TRBD2,NA,TRBV4-2,TRBJ2-7,TGTGCCAGCAGTCCGGGACTAGCGGGAGGGCCAGGCTACGAGCAGTACTTC,CASSPGLAGGPGYEQYF
NA,NA,TRBV7-2,TRBJ1-2,TGTGCCAGCAGCTCAAGTAGTCGGGATATTTATGGCTACACCTTC,CASSSSSRDIYGYTF
NA,NA,TRBV10-3,TRBJ1-6,TGTGCCATCAGTGATTACGGGGGAGAGAATTCACCCCTCCACTTT,CAISDYGGENSPLHF
TRBD2,NA,TRBV29-1,TRBJ2-3,TGCAGCGTTGGTAGCGGGAGGGTGGCAGATACGCAGTATTTT,CSVGSGRVADTQYF
TRBD1,NA,TRBV7-9,TRBJ1-2,TGTGCCAGCAGCCCGGACAGGGGCTACACCTTC,CASSPDRGYTF
TRBD2,NA,TRBV4-3,TRBJ2-1,TGCGCCAGCAGCCAGAGGGTGAGCGGGGATTTTTACAATGAGCAGTTCTTC,CASSQRVSGDFYNEQFF
TRBD1,NA,TRBV23-1,TRBJ1-4,TGCGCCAGTCCATGGGAGGGACAGATCCCAACTAATGAAAAACTGTTTTTT,CASPWEGQIPTNEKLFF
TRBD1,once,TRBV4-1,TRBJ2-7,TGCGCCAGCAGCTTCCGGGACAGGGTGTATGAGGGCGCCTACGAGCAGTACTTC,CASSFRDRVYEGAYEQYF
TRBD1,NA,TRBV14,TRBJ1-2,TGTGCCAGCAGCCAAGTTGGGACAGGGCATAAGATGGGGGGCTACACCTTC,CASSQVGTGHKMGGYTF
TRBD2,once,TRBV9,TRBJ2-1,TGTGCCAGCAGCGTAGCTAGCGGGAGCTTATGGGAGCAGTTCTTC,CASSVASGSLWEQFF
TRBD1,NA,TRBV2,TRBJ2-7,TGTGCCAGCAGTTCTATTACCGACAGGGGGGGGACCTACGAGCAGTACTTC,CASSSITDRGGTYEQYF
NA,NA,TRBV18,TRBJ1-1,TGTGCCAGCTCACCATCACAGTTGAACACTGAAGCTTTCTTT,CASSPSQLNTEAFF
NA,NA,TRBV10-2,TRBJ1-1,TGCGCCAGCGGCGGGACAATGAACACTGAAGCTTTCTTT,CASGGTMNTEAFF
NA,once,TRBV4-2,TRBJ2-5,TGTGCCAGCAGCGAGAGGCAGGGGACGGGAGAGACCCAGTACTTC,CASSERQGTGETQYF
NA,NA,TRBV29-1,TRBJ2-7,TGCAGCGTTGAGGCCAGTTCCTACGAGCAGTACTTC,CSVEASSYEQYF
NA,NA,TRBV18,TRBJ2-1,TGTGCCAGCTCCCCCAGGGATTTGAATGAGCAGTTCTTC,CASSPRDLNEQFF
TRBD1,NA,TRBV28,TRBJ1-1,TGTGCCAGCAGTAACCGGGACAGGCGACCCTCGAACACTGAAGCTTTCTTT,CASSNRDRRPSNTEAFF
TRBD2,NA,TRBV5-1,TRBJ2-1,TGCGCCAGCAGCTTGACTAGCGGGAGGCGGTATCCCACCTACAATGAGCAGTTCTTC,CASSLTSGRRYPTYNEQFF
TRBD2,NA,TRBV11-2,TRBJ2-7,TGTGCCAGCAGCTTAGAGGGTTGGCTAGCGGGAGAGGACGAGCAGTACTTC,CASSLEGWLAGEDEQYF
TRBD2,NA,TRBV9,TRBJ2-7,TGTGCCAGCAGCGCAGGACTAGCGGACTCCTACGAGCAGTACTTC,CASSAGLADSYEQYF
NA,few,TRBV13,TRBJ2-1,TGTGCCAGCAGCTCGGGGGAAACGGGGTTCTTC,CASSSGETGFF
NA,NA,TRBV14,TRBJ1-2,TGTGCCAGCAGCCAAGGTTTAGGGGGGAGCGGCTACACCTTC,CASSQGLGGSGYTF
NA,few,TRBV7-8,TRBJ1-1,TGTGCCAGCAGCTTATGGGGGTTAACTGAAGCTTTCTTT,CASSLWGLTEAFF
NA,NA,TRBV7-9,TRBJ2-3,TGTGCCAGCAGCCCCGGGCTGGGGCCCTCAGATACGCAGTATTTT,CASSPGLGPSDTQYF
TRBD1,NA,TRBV29-1,TRBJ1-2,TGCAGCGTTGGGGGTGGACAGGGGGTTCACTATGGCTACACCTTC,CSVGGGQGVHYGYTF
TRBD2,NA,TRBV9,TRBJ2-3,TGTGCCAGCACCCTGGGACTAGCGGGCTCCACAGATACGCAGTATTTT,CASTLGLAGSTDTQYF
NA,NA,TRBV28,TRBJ2-2,TGTGCCAGCAGCTCTGTGTTCGATCATTCGAACACCGGGGAGCTGTTTTTT,CASSSVFDHSNTGELFF
TRBD1,NA,TRBV6-5,TRBJ1-1,TGTGCCAGCAGTTTGGGCAGGGGGCACGGCACTGAAGCTTTCTTT,CASSLGRGHGTEAFF
NA,NA,TRBV27,TRBJ2-7,TGTGCCAGCAGTTTGCCAGGGCTCTACGAGCAGTACTTC,CASSLPGLYEQYF
NA,NA,TRBV7-8,TRBJ2-7,TGTGCCAGCAGCCCCCGGCCGGGGATGATGTTGTACGAGCAGTACTTC,CASSPRPGMMLYEQYF
NA,NA,TRBV28,TRBJ1-3,TGTGCCAGCAGCCAGGGAAGGGGAAACACCATATATTTT,CASSQGRGNTIYF
TRBD1,NA,TRBV6-5,TRBJ1-1,TGTGCCAGCAGTCCGCGGACAGGGACCCCTGAAGCTTTCTTT,CASSPRTGTPEAFF
NA,NA,TRBV6-5,TRBJ2-1,TGTGCCACAAAGTTCGGGAGCTCCTACAATGAGCAGTTCTTC,CATKFGSSYNEQFF
NA,NA,TRBV28,TRBJ1-5,TGTGCCAGCAGTTTTTTGGACTTTAATCAGCCCCAGCATTTT,CASSFLDFNQPQHF
NA,NA,TRBV7-9,TRBJ2-6,TGTGCCAGCAGCCAAAAACCCGGACAGAAACCCGTTGGGGCCAACGTCCTGACTTTC,CASSQKPGQKPVGANVLTF
NA,NA,TRBV27,TRBJ1-2,TGTGCCAGCAGTTTAATTCGGGACTATGGCTACACCTTC,CASSLIRDYGYTF
NA,NA,TRBV11-2,TRBJ1-1,TGTGCCAGCAGCTTGACTCGTGGAGTGGGCACTGAAGCTTTCTTT,CASSLTRGVGTEAFF
NA,NA,TRBV27,TRBJ2-1,TGTGCCAGCAGTGCCCCGGGACTTACCTCCAGGAGGTTCTTC,CASSAPGLTSRRFF
NA,NA,TRBV29-1,TRBJ2-3,TGCAGCGTTGTGCAGGGTTACACAGATACGCAGTATTTT,CSVVQGYTDTQYF
NA,NA,TRBV6-5,TRBJ2-7,TGTGCCAGCAGTTTCGACGGGTACGAGCAGTACTTC,CASSFDGYEQYF
TRBD2,NA,TRBV11-2,TRBJ2-1,TGTGCCAGCAGCTTAGAGGGGACTAGCGGGATTTTCTACAATGAGCAGTTCTTC,CASSLEGTSGIFYNEQFF
NA,NA,TRBV27,TRBJ2-1,TGTGCCAGCAGTTTCGGAGGGCGGAATGAGCAGTTCTTC,CASSFGGRNEQFF
NA,NA,TRBV7-9,TRBJ2-1,TGTGCCAGCAGATCCAGGGAGGATGAGCAGTTCTTC,CASRSREDEQFF
NA,NA,TRBV15,TRBJ2-7,TGTGCCACCAGCAGTTCGGGACAAATATCCTACGAGCAGTACTTC,CATSSSGQISYEQYF
NA,NA,TRBV19,TRBJ2-4,TGTGCCAGTAGTATCCCGAGGGTAGCCAAAAACATTCAGTACTTC,CASSIPRVAKNIQYF
NA,NA,TRBV6-1,TRBJ2-1,TGTGCCAGCAGCAGTGGTAGGTCCTACAATGAGCAGTTCTTC,CASSSGRSYNEQFF
TRBD1,NA,TRBV7-9,TRBJ2-7,TGTGCCAGCAGCTATACAGGGGGGTCCTACGAGCAGTACTTC,CASSYTGGSYEQYF
TRBD1,NA,TRBV9,TRBJ1-4,TGTGCCAGCAGCGCCGCCGGGACAGGGAATGAAAAACTGTTTTTT,CASSAAGTGNEKLFF
NA,NA,TRBV27,TRBJ1-5,TGTGCCAGCAGTTTAGGCTCCCGGGGAGGGCAGCCCCAGCATTTT,CASSLGSRGGQPQHF
NA,NA,TRBV15,TRBJ1-5,TGTGCCACCAGCGCCTGGAGCAGCTCGCTCAATCAGCCCCAGCATTTT,CATSAWSSSLNQPQHF